This T cell receptor (beta chain) was obtained from a study of beta chain features in type 1 diabetes (dated by TCRdb to between 2018 and 2020). General notes on the study: Patients and healthy donors did not differ in mean age, gender distribution, total cell number or subset yield. A total of roughly 98,000,000 sorted cells were examined across all samples, and RNA yield correlated strongly with the number of cells per subset. In the study, TCRB repertoires of sorted circulating CD4+ T cell subsets from recently diagnosed type 1 diabetes patients were compared with those of matched healthy donors. Naive and central memory subsets were obtained from all 30 or so donors, but regulatory and stem cell-like memory subsets were isolated from only 8 patients and roughly 8 healthy donors.

Each donor gave one peripheral blood draw, approximately 0.11 L on average, collected into heparinised tubes. A BD FACSAria II and a panel including CD45RO, CCR7, CD25, CD127, CD95 and CD27 were used to sort naive, central memory, regulatory and stem cell-like memory CD4+ T cells. All sorted populations exceeded 95% purity. PBMCs were isolated immediately by Lymphoprep density gradient centrifugation and stained directly without culture. Samples were stained and sorted in pairs, with one healthy donor and one patient per experiment, so that batch effects were minimized. All of the isolated RNA was reverse transcribed with the High Capacity cDNA Reverse Transcription Kit, so expressed TCRB transcripts were sequenced. Deep immunoSEQ sequencing was applied to naive, central memory and regulatory T cell samples, giving an average of roughly 3.6 million total reads per sample. Sorted cells were lysed in RLT buffer and RNA was extracted with DNase-treated RNeasy Micro or Mini kits, depending on cell number. To prevent cross-contamination, every cell subset was processed on its own, while patient and healthy donor samples were processed together. TCRB sequences were amplified from cDNA with the immunoSEQ multiplex PCR, producing 87-bp fragments spanning the CDR3 region. Sequencing of the amplicons was performed on the Illumina HiSeq platform. As for the original processing: Synthetic template baselines were used to correct PCR bias computationally, reads within Hamming distance 2 were collapsed together, and singletons that could not be merged were discarded. Reads were aligned against IMGT to assign V, D and J genes, CDR3 length and insertions or deletions at six rearrangement sites. Within each subset, clonotype counts were normalized to sorted cell number, after which true diversity and Gini coefficients were computed with the tcR R package. Repertoire sharing was quantified using the overlap coefficient calculated on TCRB nucleotide sequences. TCRdb stores this immuneACCESS table with in-frame sequences only. Part of the clones is absent; in the studies checked, under half of the shortfall reflects unresolved V genes, and no reason is known for the rest. D and trimming were read from the DNA, whereas the V and J calls and clone size are those reported in that table. The sample records some 45,000 clones, about half of which are singletons. Around 2.1% of the sample goes to the ten largest clones.

V and J are truncated by 2 bases and 6 bases respectively, leaving an intervening sequence of 10 bases. From its cysteine to its phenylalanine, the CDR3 spans 12 amino acids. The read is trimmed to its CDR3 DNA, 36 bases read in frame from base 1. The germline V gene specifies SQVTM as CDR1 and ANQGSEA as CDR2. Details on this clone: Its antigen has not been determined. Base qualities are missing; no much larger clone stands one base away.

Points the paper makes about the study in general: HLA sub-analyses involved small numbers of individuals, so any influence of HLA type on TCRB rearrangement remained unresolved. Shorter templates might have been favored by PCR, but patient and control samples were amplified and corrected together, so both groups would have been affected equally by any skew. Because cDNA was sequenced instead of genomic DNA, activated cells with high expression could be over-represented, although the groups did not differ in activation or CD3 levels. In all four CD4+ subsets, TCRB CDR3 length was moderately but significantly shorter in type 1 diabetes patients. Naive, central memory and regulatory TCRB repertoires appeared to be more similar among patients than among healthy donors. At VDJ recombination sites, type 1 diabetes patients had fewer insertions and more deleted nucleotides, which implies abnormalities in thymic rearrangement.

The clonotype originates from a woman under 30 in good health. The V gene is TRBV29-1 and the J gene is TRBJ1-2; possibly the D gene is TRBD1, per 6 matching bases. The sample was Tregs from blood. This sample's cell subset or site label indicates: regulatory CD4+ T cells. The DNA sequence is given as TGCAGCGTTGAATCGGGGGGGCATGGCTACACCTTC. It translates to CSVESGGHGYTF. Reference TRBV29-1 and TRBJ1-2 proteins supply the regions before and after the CDR3; the full variable domain is: SAVISQKPSRDICQRGTSLTIQCQVDSQVTMMFWYRQQPGQSLTLIATANQGSEATYESGFVIDKFPISRPNLTFSTLTVSNMSPEDSSIYLCSVESGGHGYTFGSGTRLTVV.